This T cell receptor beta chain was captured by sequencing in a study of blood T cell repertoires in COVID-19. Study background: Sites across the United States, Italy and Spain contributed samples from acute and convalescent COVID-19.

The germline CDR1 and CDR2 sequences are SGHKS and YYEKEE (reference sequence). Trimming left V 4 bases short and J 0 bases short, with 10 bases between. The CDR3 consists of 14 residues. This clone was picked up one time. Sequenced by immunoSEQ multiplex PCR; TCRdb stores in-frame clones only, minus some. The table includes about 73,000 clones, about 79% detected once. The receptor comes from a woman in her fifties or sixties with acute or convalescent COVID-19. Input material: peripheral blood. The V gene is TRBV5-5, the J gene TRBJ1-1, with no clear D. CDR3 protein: CASSVAPMNTEAFF. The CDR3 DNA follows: TGTGCCAGCAGCGTAGCCCCTATGAACACTGAAGCTTTCTTT.